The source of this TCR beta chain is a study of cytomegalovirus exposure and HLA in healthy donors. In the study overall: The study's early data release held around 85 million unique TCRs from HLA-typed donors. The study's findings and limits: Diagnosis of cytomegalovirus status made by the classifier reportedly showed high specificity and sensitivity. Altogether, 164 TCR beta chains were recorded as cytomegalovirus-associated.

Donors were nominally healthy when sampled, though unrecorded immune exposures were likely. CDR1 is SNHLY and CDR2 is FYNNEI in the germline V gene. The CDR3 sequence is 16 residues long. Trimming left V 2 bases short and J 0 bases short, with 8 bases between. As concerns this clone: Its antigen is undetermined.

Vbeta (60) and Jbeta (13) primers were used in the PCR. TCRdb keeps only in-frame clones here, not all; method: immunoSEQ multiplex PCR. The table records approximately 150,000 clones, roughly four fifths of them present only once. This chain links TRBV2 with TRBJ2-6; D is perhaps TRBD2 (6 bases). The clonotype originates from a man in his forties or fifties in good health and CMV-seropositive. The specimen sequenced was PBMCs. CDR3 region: CASSELGGSGANVLTF. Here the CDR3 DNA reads TGTGCCAGCAGTGAATTGGGGGGCTCTGGGGCCAACGTCCTGACTTTC. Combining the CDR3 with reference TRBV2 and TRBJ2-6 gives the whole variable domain EPEVTQTPSHQVTQMGQEVILRCVPISNHLYFYWYRQILGQKVEFLVSFYNNEISEKSEIFDDQFSVERPDGSNFTLKIRSTKLEDSAMYFCASSELGGSGANVLTFGAGSRLTVL.